The 20 T cell receptor beta chains below were found in one sample sequenced in a study of blood T cell repertoires in COVID-19. The table came from immunoSEQ multiplex PCR; TCRdb's copy has only in-frame clones and leaves some out. The sample lists under 300,000 clones; roughly 90% were seen once. The material sequenced was PBMCs or T cells enriched from blood (not recorded which). These receptor sequences come from a woman in her 30s with acute COVID-19.

This chain connects TRBV27 to TRBJ1-6, with unresolved D. V was trimmed by 6 bases and J by 14 bases, leaving 11 bases between them. The CDR3 totals 11 residues. Per the germline V gene, CDR1 is MNHEY and CDR2 is SMNVEV (reference sequence). The CDR3: CASRRVVALHF. CDR3 bases: TGTGCCAGCAGGCGGGTGGTGGCCCTCCACTTT.

The chain is built from TRBV7-6 and TRBJ2-7; 7 nucleotides align to TRBD1. The CDR3 is 15 amino acids. The junction had 8 bases not matched to a gene; V was cut back by 4 bases and J by 2 bases. Germline V gene lookup returns CDR1 SGHVS and CDR2 FNYEAQ. The CDR3 loop is CASSSQTRGPYEQYF. The CDR3 nucleotides read TGTGCCAGCAGCTCCCAGACAAGGGGGCCCTACGAGCAGTACTTC.

V and J are TRBV5-6 and TRBJ1-4, with TRBD1 identical over 7 bases. V trimming: 1 base; J trimming: 7 bases; junction bases outside the gene matches: 4. CDR1 is SGHDT and CDR2 is YYEEEE in the germline V gene. CDR3 length: 14 amino acids. CDR3 region: CASSLKGAGEKLFF. The CDR3 bases are TGTGCCAGCAGCTTGAAGGGGGCGGGTGAAAAACTGTTTTTT.

The chain carries TRBV6-5 and TRBJ2-1, with 7 nucleotides matching TRBD2. V dropped 6 bases and J dropped 9; count of bases not matched to a gene: 14. The CDR3 totals 15 residues. CDR1 is MNHEY and CDR2 is SVGAGI in the germline V gene. The DNA for the CDR3 is TGTGCCAGCAGCCGAACGATTATGGGGGAGGGTGAGCAGTTCTTC. Protein product: CASSRTIMGEGEQFF.

This sequence joins TRBV6-6 and TRBJ2-7; D is ambiguous. V gave up 6 bases and J gave up 4 bases, with 13 bases separating them. Germline loops: CDR1 MNHNY, CDR2 SVGAGI (reference sequence). This CDR3 spans 13 amino acids. This CDR3 reads CASRPGDAYEQYF. In DNA, the CDR3 is TGTGCCAGCAGACCCGGAGATGCTTACGAGCAGTACTTC.

This clone was seen only a few times. The V and J genes are TRBV28 and TRBJ1-1, with 7 bases identical to TRBD1. This CDR3 has 14 residues. CDR1 is MDHEN, CDR2 SYDVKM, per germline. J gave up 1 base and V 6 bases, and 5 bases lay outside the gene matches. CDR3 DNA sequence: TGTGCCAGCAGAAGGGGGCCCGGGAACACTGAAGCTTTCTTT. This encodes CASRRGPGNTEAFF.

This chain links TRBV13 with TRBJ2-7; 7 bases line up with TRBD2. The CDR3 consists of 17 residues. With 7 bases clipped from V and 2 bases from J, the junction kept 17 bases outside the gene matches. The germline gives CDR1 PRHDT, CDR2 FYEKMQ (reference sequence). CDR3 sequence reads: CASTPIGASGFPYEQYF. CDR3 DNA sequence: TGTGCCAGCACCCCCATCGGGGCTAGCGGATTCCCCTACGAGCAGTACTTC.

This sequence joins TRBV28 and TRBJ1-6; no firm D call. V lost 2 bases, J lost 9 bases, and 11 bases lay in between. Germline V gene sequence: CDR1 MDHEN, CDR2 SYDVKM. This CDR3 contains 14 residues. The CDR3 DNA sequence: TGTGCCAGCAGTTTAGGGCAGCCCGGTTCACCCCTCCACTTT. Translation gives CASSLGQPGSPLHF.

The chain employs TRBV5-1 and TRBJ1-5; D is undetermined. The CDR3 loop spans 15 amino acids. Trimming left V 0 bases short and J 4 bases short, with 11 bases between. The germline V gene encodes CDR1 SGHRS and CDR2 YFSETQ. DNA for the CDR3: TGCGCCAGCAGCTTGGAGGGAGGAGTAAATCAGCCCCAGCATTTT. Translating it yields CASSLEGGVNQPQHF.

CDR3 loop: CAISDYTDTQYF. CDR3 in DNA: TGTGCCATCAGTGACTACACAGATACGCAGTATTTT. This chain connects TRBV10-3 to TRBJ2-3; no clear D. CDR3 length equals 12 residues. V lost 3 bases to trimming and J lost 2 bases, with 3 bases between them. Looked up from germline, CDR1 is ENHRY and CDR2 is SYGVKD.

V usage is TRBV4-1 and J usage is TRBJ2-3, with TRBD2 matching over 8 bases. Germline V lookup: CDR1 MGHRA, CDR2 YSYEKL. There are 20 residues in the CDR3. J gave up 8 bases and V 3 bases, and 25 bases lay outside the gene matches. The CDR3 nucleotides read TGCGCCAGCAGCCACCCCGGGACTAGGAGGCCCTACACACACACGGGTACGCAGTATTTT. Amino acid sequence: CASSHPGTRRPYTHTGTQYF.

CDR3 sequence reads: CASSYSRTGLNYGYTF. The CDR3 DNA reads TGTGCCAGCAGTTACTCGAGGACAGGGTTGAACTATGGCTACACCTTC. This sequence joins TRBV6-5 and TRBJ1-2, with 8 bases matching TRBD1. Germline values: CDR1 MNHEY, CDR2 SVGAGI. J lost 2 bases, V lost 0 bases, and 5 bases had no gene match. CDR3 length equals 16 residues.

The rearrangement links TRBV4-3 to TRBJ2-7; TRBD1 matches at 7 bases. The germline CDR1 and CDR2 sequences are LGHNA and YSLEER. The trim removed 0 bases at V and 3 bases at J, leaving 8 bases unmatched. The CDR3 length is 16 residues. CDR3 DNA sequence: TGCGCCAGCAGCCAAGATTTAACAGGGGTTGACTACGAGCAGTACTTC. It specifies CASSQDLTGVDYEQYF.

The genes are TRBV7-2 and TRBJ2-5; TRBD2 aligns across 9 bases. This CDR3 region has 16 residues. Germline CDR1 reads SGHTA; CDR2 reads FQGNSA. Losses at the gene ends were 4 bases for V and 3 bases for J; bases not matched to a gene: 9. CDR3 sequence reads: CASSSPGLAWEETQYF. In nucleotides, the CDR3 is TGTGCCAGCAGCTCTCCGGGACTAGCTTGGGAAGAGACCCAGTACTTC. Supplemented by reference TRBV7-2 and TRBJ2-5, the full variable domain reads GAGVSQSPSNKVTEKGKDVELRCDPISGHTALYWYRQSLGQGLEFLIYFQGNSAPDKSGLPSDRFSAERTGGSVSTLTIQRTQQEDSAVYLCASSSPGLAWEETQYFGPGTRLLVL.

The chain links TRBV5-4 to TRBJ2-3; D ambiguous. This CDR3 comprises 16 residues. Germline V gene sequence: CDR1 SGHNT, CDR2 YYREEE (reference sequence). Trimming left V 0 bases short and J 2 bases short, with 13 bases between. CDR3 nucleotides: TGTGCCAGCAGCTTGGTAGCCTCCCTTACCACAGATACGCAGTATTTT. Residues: CASSLVASLTTDTQYF.

The chain uses TRBV28 and TRBJ1-2; weak D call: TRBD1 (5 bases). Germline V gene lookup returns CDR1 MDHEN and CDR2 SYDVKM. The length of the CDR3 is 16 residues. The V and J ends lost 3 bases and 8 bases respectively, with 22 bases between them. Here the CDR3 DNA reads TGTGCCAGCAGTTTGGACCCCAGGCAGGGTCGGTTAGGCTACACCTTC. It yields the protein CASSLDPRQGRLGYTF.

Concerning this clone itself: At one of its ends the junction is not consistent with the germline gene, which may arise from a read error. The rearrangement joins TRBV28 to TRBJ2-3, with 7 positions matching TRBD1. The V gene's germline CDR1 is MDHEN and CDR2 SYDVKM. This CDR3 comprises 11 residues. The CDR3 sequence: CASSFKTGRHF. As DNA, the CDR3 is TGTGCCAGCAGTTTCAAGACAGGGAGACATTTT.

The chain uses TRBV6-4 and TRBJ1-2; TRBD1 is a possible D gene (5 bases). The germline gives CDR1 MRHNA, CDR2 SNTAGT. The CDR3 contains 15 residues. Trimming pared 3 bases from V and 8 bases from J, leaving 19 bases between. CDR3 residues: CASSESAGLGAGYTF. Here the CDR3 DNA reads TGTGCCAGCAGTGAATCGGCGGGGCTAGGAGCGGGCTACACCTTC.

The chain links TRBV29-1 to TRBJ2-6; no definite D call. Germline V CDR1 and CDR2: SQVTM, ANQGSEA. The CDR3 loop spans 18 amino acids. V lost 4 bases and J 0 bases, leaving 19 bases between the germline ends. The CDR3 region is CSVAPSVIAPSGANVLTF. CDR3 sequence (DNA): TGCAGCGTTGCCCCCAGTGTAATCGCCCCCTCTGGGGCCAACGTCCTGACTTTC.

This clone appeared a single time. The chain has TRBV19 and TRBJ1-5; possible D gene TRBD1, 5 bases. CDR3 length: 14 amino acids. Germline CDR1 reads LNHDA; CDR2 reads SQIVND (reference sequence). Between the trimmed V and J ends, which lost 1 base and 5 bases, there was a span of 9 bases. CDR3 DNA: TGTGCCAGTAGTATAGGGGGGACTGATCAGCCCCAGCATTTT. It specifies CASSIGGTDQPQHF. The whole variable domain, filled in from reference TRBV19 and TRBJ1-5, reads DGGITQSPKYLFRKEGQNVTLSCEQNLNHDAMYWYRQDPGQGLRLIYYSQIVNDFQKGDIAEGYSVSREKKESFPLTVTSAQKNPTAFYLCASSIGGTDQPQHFGDGTRLSIL.